This T cell receptor beta chain was observed in a study of breast tumors, draining lymph nodes, adjacent tissues. This clonotype was found many times. The antigen is not known. The lymph nodes were axillary draining lymph nodes from breast cancer patients. TCRdb called the multiplex PCR reads again in MiXCR, with one record for every CDR3 protein. The sample carries some 170,000 distinct CDR3 sequences, about 30% recorded once. Study observations and caveats: Tumor T cell lymph node origin was a supported hypothesis, not proven. The data were judged consistent with most tumor T cells coming from lymph node and expanding in tumor. Tumors had less TCR diversity than lymph nodes, more than nontumor tissue.

Source material: axillary lymph node tissue. This clonotype was sampled from a female donor with breast cancer. Some clones in this sample may be carry-over from other donors' samples.

The CDR3, as DNA: TGTGCCAGCAGTTCCCCCCTCCCGTGGGACTTAGTGCCCGCAGATACGCAGTATTTT. Translation: CASSSPLPWDLVPADTQYF. The chain employs TRBV12-3 or TRBV12-4 and TRBJ2-3, with D possibly being TRBD2 (6 bases). The CDR3 is 19 amino acids. Trimming stripped 4 bases from V and 4 bases from J, with 27 bases between.